This note documents a single T cell receptor (beta chain) sequence. Its target is unknown. This entry is derived from a study of cytomegalovirus exposure and HLA in healthy donors. For the study at large: Among the approximately 400 donors who were genotyped, roughly 85% fell in the genetic ancestry cluster that is associated with self-reported Caucasian donors. Study-level points and caveats: Cytomegalovirus-associated status was assigned to about 150 TCR beta chains. In vitro data verified three CMV-associated chains as specific for CMV antigens.

The PCR was carried out with 60 Vbeta primers and 13 Jbeta primers. The repertoire was sequenced with immunoSEQ multiplex PCR; TCRdb's copy has only in-frame clones and lacks some. The sample consists of some 130,000 clones, roughly 80% of them appearing once. The germline V gene has CDR1 MGHDK and CDR2 SYGVNS. The CDR3 has 13 amino acids. Trimming cost V 7 bases and J 11 bases, with 19 bases left between them. This chain connects TRBV25-1 to TRBJ2-3; a possible D gene is TRBD1 (6 bases). Sequencing input: PBMCs. The TCR sequence derives from a male donor in good health and CMV-seronegative. CDR3 nucleotides: TGTGCCAGCACCAGCCCTGGGGGCAGGGGGCAGTATTTT. Translating gives CASTSPGGRGQYF. Variable domain in full (rest from reference TRBV25-1 and TRBJ2-3): EADIYQTPRYLVIGTGKKITLECSQTMGHDKMYWYQQDPGMELHLIHYSYGVNSTEKGDLSSESTVSRIRTEHFPLTLESARPSHTSQYLCASTSPGGRGQYFGPGTRLTVL.